Reported below is one TCR beta chain. Its matching antigen is unknown. The CDR3 is 15 amino acids. Per germline, CDR1 MNHEY and CDR2 SMNVEV (reference sequence). V was cut by 5 bases and J by 4 bases, with 18 bases left in between. 13 Jbeta primers and 60 Vbeta primers were used for the PCR. Using immunoSEQ multiplex PCR, the repertoire was profiled, and TCRdb retains in-frame clones only, with some absent. The sample yields 130,000 or so clones, over 70% seen once. This record belongs to a study of cytomegalovirus exposure and HLA in healthy donors. Regarding the study as a whole: The authors later found HLA-associated TCR beta chains more clonally expanded than equally common others.

The rearrangement joins TRBV27 to TRBJ2-7; a weak D match, TRBD1 (5 bases). The specimen sequenced was PBMCs. The sequence derives from a middle-aged woman in good health and CMV-seropositive. The CDR3 loop reads CASSLVAGNMYEQYF. The CDR3 DNA is TGTGCCAGCAGTCTAGTGGCAGGGAATATGTACGAGCAGTACTTC.